The rows below give T cell receptor beta chains drawn from one sample of a study of T-cell reconstitution after alpha-beta-depleted transplantation in children. TCRdb called the PCR reads again in MiXCR, with one record for every CDR3 protein. The sample comprises just under 550,000 distinct CDR3 sequences, around 16% of which are singletons, and about 3.1% rests with the top ten. The source was PBMCs from the stem cell graft donor, collected from the stem cell graft. These TCRs come from a human donor who donated a stem cell graft to a child with acute lymphoblastic leukemia. Each CDR3 is given with its conserved first and last residue. A D gene is named only where the DNA matches it firmly. Size values are once, few and many counts, or a class for expanded clones, and some rows have none.

- TRBJ2-7 TRBD2 TRBV5-1 TGCGCCAGCAGAGATTCTAGCGGGAACTACGAGCAGTACTTC CASRDSSGNYEQYF
- TRBJ2-7 - TRBV5-1 TGCGCCAGCACCCCGGGCAGTTTCTCCTACGAGCAGTACTTC CASTPGSFSYEQYF
- TRBJ1-2 TRBD1 TRBV6-1 TGTGCCAGCAGTCCCCGACAGGGTTTGTACTATGGCTACACCTTC CASSPRQGLYYGYTF
- TRBJ1-2 - TRBV10-3 TGTGCCATCAGTCCCCGTGGAGAGGTCTACACCTTC CAISPRGEVYTF
- TRBJ2-2 - TRBV11-2 TGTGCCAGCAGCTTCTACTACGGCCGGGAGAGCAGGGGCGGGGAGCTGTTTTTT CASSFYYGRESRGGELFF
- TRBJ2-1 - TRBV6-2/TRBV6-3 TGTGCCAGCAGTTATCGGGTACGCCTCTCCTCCTACAATGAGCAGTTCTTC CASSYRVRLSSYNEQFF
- TRBJ2-3 TRBD1 TRBV5-1 TGCGCCAGCAGTGAATTACAGGGGGCGCGGGAAGATACGCAGTATTTT CASSELQGAREDTQYF
- TRBJ2-7 - TRBV7-9 TGTGCCAGCAGCTTCTCGGCCGCGACTAGAGTGAACGAGCAGTACTTC CASSFSAATRVNEQYF
- TRBJ1-6 TRBD1 TRBV5-1 TGCGCCAGCAGCCGGACAGGCCCCTATAATTCACCCCTCCACTTT CASSRTGPYNSPLHF
- TRBJ2-5 TRBD2 TRBV6-5 TGTGCCAGCAGTTACAGTTCTCGCGGGGAGGGCGAAGAGACCCAGAACTTC CASSYSSRGEGEETQNF
few TRBJ2-3 TRBD2 TRBV12-3/TRBV12-4 TGTGCCAGCAGTCGCGGGGGTTTGTGGGAACGGGAAGATACGCAGTATTTT CASSRGGLWEREDTQYF
few TRBJ1-1 - TRBV10-3 TGTGCCTCTGGGCAGGAGCGGGCTTTCTTT CASGQERAFF
few TRBJ2-1 - TRBV12-3/TRBV12-4 TGTGCCAGCAGTTTTGGCGGGGTCTACGATGAGCAGTTCTTC CASSFGGVYDEQFF
- TRBJ2-1 - TRBV15 TGTGCCACCAGCAGAGCCAATGAGCAGTTCTTC CATSRANEQFF
- TRBJ2-3 - TRBV7-9 TGTGCCAGCAGCCACGGGCCGCTCAAGGGGTGGTCAGCTACGCAGTATTTT CASSHGPLKGWSATQYF
few TRBJ2-3 - TRBV18 TGTGCCAGCTCCCCTAGTAGCCCGGCAGATACGCAGTATTTT CASSPSSPADTQYF
few TRBJ1-2 TRBD1 TRBV12-3/TRBV12-4 TGTGCCAGCAGTTATCGACAGGGGTTATATTTATGGGACTACACCTTC CASSYRQGLYLWDYTF
- TRBJ2-7 - TRBV4-2 TGTGCCAGCAGCCAAGATATGAGGAGCTCCTACGAGCAGTACTTC CASSQDMRSSYEQYF
- TRBJ2-7 TRBD2 TRBV15 TGTGCCACCAGCAGTCTCACCCGGGGGAGGGGTTCCTACGAGCAGTACTTC CATSSLTRGRGSYEQYF
- TRBJ1-2 - TRBV6-4 TGTGCCAGCAGTGACATGGGGGCAGTTAACTATGGCTACACCTTC CASSDMGAVNYGYTF
few TRBJ2-7 - TRBV27 TGTGCCAGCAGTTTCGGGATCTCCTACGAGCAGTACTTC CASSFGISYEQYF
- TRBJ1-1 TRBD1 TRBV29-1 TGCAGCGCAAACAGGGGCTTTTCGAACACTGAAGCTTTCTTT CSANRGFSNTEAFF
- TRBJ2-1 TRBD1 TRBV9 TGTGCCAGCAGCGTCTTACCGGGACAGGAGGAGCAGTTCTTC CASSVLPGQEEQFF
- TRBJ2-3 - TRBV18 TGTGCCAGCTCACCAGTCTCGGACACAGATACGCAGTATTTT CASSPVSDTDTQYF
few TRBJ2-3 - TRBV5-1 TGCGCCAGCAGCTCCCGACAGGCCGACACAGATACGCAGTATTTT CASSSRQADTDTQYF
- TRBJ2-2 TRBD1 TRBV19 TGTGCCAGTAGTGGTACAGGGGCGAACACCGGGGAGCTGTTTTTT CASSGTGANTGELFF
once TRBJ2-7 TRBD1 TRBV29-1 TGCAGCGTGACGGACAGGCAGAACGAGCAGTACTTC CSVTDRQNEQYF
few TRBJ2-3 - TRBV6-5 TGTGCCAGCAGTTACTCGCGGGGTGGCGATACGCAGTATTTT CASSYSRGGDTQYF
few TRBJ2-1 - TRBV6-5 TGTGCCAGCAGTTACTCTCCCGGAAACAATGAGCAGTTCTTC CASSYSPGNNEQFF